This T cell receptor beta chain was documented in a study of blood T cells in healthy people across ages. Overall study results and limits: While age rose, TCR beta diversity per million T cells dropped in a roughly linear way.

V shed 6 bases and J 5 bases; nucleotides not matched to a gene: 10. The CDR3 runs to 15 residues. Germline CDR1 is SGHTA and CDR2 is FQGTGA. Points on this clonotype: Its cognate antigen is unknown.

A sample-barcoded 5' primer and a J-beta primer mix were used in a second PCR of about 7 to 12 cycles. Each CDR3 protein is one row after TCRdb ran MiXCR on the 5' RACE reads. The sample lists hundreds of thousands of distinct CDR3 sequences, roughly 50% occurring once. Peripheral blood was drawn, around 9.4 milliliters per donor. The source is a man aged 30 to 45 in good health. The specimen sequenced was blood. The J gene is TRBJ2-1, the V gene TRBV7-3; 7 bases agree with TRBD1. CDR3 DNA sequence: TGTGCCAGCAGGGACACCGGGACAGTAGACAATGAGCAGTTCTTC. The encoded protein is CASRDTGTVDNEQFF.